Presented here are 27 T cell receptor beta chains from one specimen sequenced in a study of cytomegalovirus exposure and HLA in healthy donors. With 60 Vbeta and 13 Jbeta primers, the PCR was carried out. Sequencing was performed with immunoSEQ multiplex PCR; in TCRdb, only in-frame clones are kept and a portion is missing. The profile shows some 140,000 clones, roughly 60% of them singletons. Sequenced sample: PBMCs. These receptors all stem from a woman between 40 and 55 years old in good health and CMV-seronegative.

This clone was observed a few times. The genes are TRBV13 and TRBJ1-4, with D maybe TRBD1 (5 bases). The CDR3 covers 15 residues. The ends were cut back, 4 bases at V and 3 bases at J, with 12 bases in the middle. CDR1 is PRHDT and CDR2 is FYEKMQ in the germline V gene (reference sequence). CDR3 loop: CASSSRGGANEKLFF. CDR3 coding DNA: TGTGCCAGCAGCTCCCGGGGGGGGGCTAATGAAAAACTGTTTTTT.

This clone was recorded once. The chain carries TRBV2 and TRBJ2-1, with D possibly matching TRBD2 (6 bases). The CDR3 consists of 13 residues. The V gene's germline CDR1 is SNHLY and CDR2 FYNNEI. V lost 5 bases and J lost 6, with 11 bases in between. The CDR3 DNA follows: TGTGCCAGCAGTTGGGGGGACGGCAATGAGCAGTTCTTC. Amino acids: CASSWGDGNEQFF.

This clone was seen only a few times. This chain joins TRBV2 and TRBJ1-1; 7 bases agree with TRBD1. Germline assignment: CDR1 SNHLY and CDR2 FYNNEI. This CDR3 spans 14 amino acids. Trimming cost V 2 bases and J 3 bases; bases outside gene matches: 3. CDR3 DNA sequence: TGTGCCAGCAGTGAAATCAGGGGGGACACTGAAGCTTTCTTT. This sequence encodes CASSEIRGDTEAFF.

The gene calls are TRBV4-3 and TRBJ2-3; D may be TRBD2 (7 bases). CDR3 size: 16 residues. Germline lookup yields CDR1 LGHNA and CDR2 YSLEER. Trimming removed 1 base at V and 0 bases at J, with 11 bases between. The CDR3 nucleotides read TGCGCCAGCAGCCAAGCGGGGGGCTCTAGCACAGATACGCAGTATTTT. The encoded protein is CASSQAGGSSTDTQYF.

The genes are TRBV9 and TRBJ1-1; 7 nucleotides line up with TRBD1. CDR1 SGDLS and CDR2 YYNGEE come from the germline V gene. Trimming cost V 3 bases and J 2 bases; bases outside gene matches: 13. The CDR3 loop spans 17 amino acids. The CDR3 loop reads CASSGAPGQRVNTEAFF. CDR3 sequence (DNA): TGTGCCAGCAGCGGGGCTCCGGGACAGCGAGTCAACACTGAAGCTTTCTTT.

This chain joins TRBV4-1 and TRBJ1-1, with D uncertain. Germline assignment: CDR1 MGHRA and CDR2 YSYEKL. V was shortened by 3 bases and J by 7 bases, with 18 bases between the two germline ends. CDR3 size: 15 residues. The CDR3 here is CASSQGSSGSGEAFF. The DNA for the CDR3 is TGCGCCAGCAGCCAGGGGAGCTCGGGATCGGGTGAAGCTTTCTTT.

A few counts support this clone. The chain links TRBV7-9 to TRBJ1-2, with D perhaps TRBD1 (6 bases). Germline V lookup: CDR1 SEHNR, CDR2 FQNEAQ (reference sequence). CDR3 length: 14 amino acids. Trimming took 4 bases from V and 7 from J, leaving 16 bases between them. CDR3 amino acids: CASSSYPQGFGYTF. The CDR3 nucleotides are TGTGCCAGCAGCTCTTATCCACAGGGATTTGGCTACACCTTC.

This chain connects TRBV7-9 to TRBJ2-7, with 11 bases fitting TRBD1. The CDR3 runs to 14 residues. Germline V gene data show CDR1 as SEHNR and CDR2 as FQNEAQ (reference sequence). V lost 1 base to trimming and J lost 9 bases; unmatched junction nucleotides: 5. The CDR3 reads CASSLGTGGEGQYF. DNA for the CDR3: TGTGCCAGCAGCTTAGGGACAGGGGGCGAAGGGCAGTACTTC. Variable domain in full (rest from reference TRBV7-9 and TRBJ2-7): DTGVSQNPRHKITKRGQNVTFRCDPISEHNRLYWYRQTLGQGPEFLTYFQNEAQLEKSRLLSDRFSAERPKGSFSTLEIQRTEQGDSAMYLCASSLGTGGEGQYFGPGTRLTVT.

The rearrangement joins TRBV6-6 to TRBJ1-2; D remains ambiguous. Trimming cost V 7 bases and J 0 bases, with 15 bases left between them. The CDR3 is 15 residues long. Germline assignment: CDR1 MNHNY and CDR2 SVGAGI (reference sequence). Here the CDR3 reads CASILLTEANYGYTF. The CDR3 DNA is TGTGCCAGCATACTACTGACGGAAGCTAACTATGGCTACACCTTC.

The chain combines TRBV6-6 with TRBJ1-5; 8 bases agree with TRBD1. J was trimmed by 6 bases and V by 5 bases; bases with no gene match: 6. Germline V gene lookup returns CDR1 MNHNY and CDR2 SVGAGI (reference sequence). The CDR3 covers 14 residues. CDR3 protein: CASSNRGETQPQHF. CDR3 DNA sequence: TGTGCCAGCAGTAACAGGGGGGAGACTCAGCCCCAGCATTTT.

This clone came up once. The chain uses TRBV19 and TRBJ1-1; 7 bases fit TRBD1. CDR1 and CDR2 (germline): LNHDA, SQIVND (reference sequence). Trimming removed 3 bases from V and 1 base from J; junction bases left unmatched: 8. The CDR3 is 16 amino acids. The CDR3 nucleotides read TGTGCCAGTAGTATGGCGACAGGGCCCCAGAACACTGAAGCTTTCTTT. Amino acids: CASSMATGPQNTEAFF.

The chain has TRBV2 and TRBJ1-4; 9 bases agree with TRBD1. Trimming took 5 bases from V and 8 from J; bases not matched to a gene: 6. The CDR3 has 14 residues. The germline V gene encodes CDR1 SNHLY and CDR2 FYNNEI. Here the CDR3 DNA reads TGTGCCAGCAGTATTCGGACAGGGGACGAAAAACTGTTTTTT. This gives the protein CASSIRTGDEKLFF.

The CDR3 bases are TGTGCCAGCAGTGGGCGGAACGCCCTATTGAACACTGAAGCTTTCTTT. This encodes CASSGRNALLNTEAFF. The V gene is TRBV25-1, the J gene TRBJ1-1; D unclear. Between the trimmed V and J ends, which lost 4 bases and 0 bases, there was a span of 15 bases. Germline V gives CDR1 MGHDK, CDR2 SYGVNS. CDR3 length: 16 residues.

CDR3 sequence (DNA): TGTGCCGCCGGACTAGCTTCCGCCGGGGAGCTGTTTTTT. Translated, it gives CAAGLASAGELFF. This chain connects TRBV4-2 to TRBJ2-2, with 8 bases matching TRBD2. This CDR3 spans 13 amino acids. Trimming at V came to 11 bases and at J to 6 bases, leaving 8 bases not matched to a gene. Germline CDR1 LGHNA, CDR2 YNFKEQ.

The chain combines TRBV29-1 with TRBJ2-7; 9 bases line up with TRBD1. Looked up from germline, CDR1 is SQVTM and CDR2 is ANQGSEA. The CDR3 length is 14 residues. After removal of 8 bases from V and 1 base from J, the junction contained 9 bases not matched to a gene. The CDR3, as DNA: TGCAGCACCCTAGCCGGGACAGGGTCCTACGAGCAGTACTTC. It is translated as CSTLAGTGSYEQYF.

Only a few counts were recorded for this clone. The chain carries TRBV10-3 and TRBJ2-2; 7 bases map to TRBD2. This CDR3 contains 14 residues. V lost 5 bases and J lost 10; bases outside the gene matches: 10. Germline V gives CDR1 ENHRY, CDR2 SYGVKD. CDR3 sequence: CAISRLAGGEELFF. CDR3 in DNA: TGTGCCATCAGTCGACTAGCAGGAGGTGAGGAGCTGTTTTTT.

CDR3 amino acids: CASSLWEGTNGYTF. CDR3 nucleotide sequence: TGTGCCAGCAGCTTGTGGGAGGGGACGAATGGCTACACCTTC. The chain is built from TRBV5-6 and TRBJ1-2; a possible D gene is TRBD1 (5 bases). CDR1 and CDR2 (germline): SGHDT, YYEEEE. V lost 1 base to trimming and J lost 6 bases, with 13 bases between them. CDR3 length equals 14 residues.

The J gene is TRBJ2-5, the V gene TRBV2; 9 nucleotides agree with TRBD2. The CDR3 covers 15 residues. Germline V CDR1 and CDR2: SNHLY, FYNNEI. Trimming took 6 bases from V and 1 from J; bases not matched to a gene: 6. This chain's CDR3 is CASRIALAGQETQYF. CDR3 nucleotide sequence: TGTGCCAGCAGAATCGCACTAGCGGGCCAAGAGACCCAGTACTTC.

This clone occurred a few times. The rearrangement joins TRBV27 to TRBJ2-7; D possibly corresponds to TRBD2 (6 bases). Germline V gives CDR1 MNHEY, CDR2 SMNVEV (reference sequence). This CDR3 region has 13 residues. The V end was cut by 5 bases, the J end by 2 bases, with 10 bases between. CDR3 bases: TGTGCCAGCAGTCAAGGGGAGGCCTACGAGCAGTACTTC. Encoded protein: CASSQGEAYEQYF.

This clone has just a few counts. J is TRBJ1-1 and V is TRBV6-1; 8 bases map to TRBD1. The CDR3 runs to 13 residues. After removal of 6 bases from V and 4 bases from J, the junction contained 4 bases not matched to a gene. Per germline, CDR1 MNHNS and CDR2 SASEGT. The CDR3 protein is CASRDRDGTEAFF. The CDR3 DNA reads as TGTGCCAGCAGGGACAGGGACGGCACTGAAGCTTTCTTT.

This sequence joins TRBV28 and TRBJ2-2; 8 positions agree with TRBD2. V gave up 5 bases and J gave up 4 bases; unmatched junction bases: 6. This CDR3 region has 15 residues. CDR1 MDHEN and CDR2 SYDVKM come from the germline V gene. The CDR3 here is CASSPGGAGTGELFF. DNA of the CDR3: TGTGCCAGCAGTCCCGGGGGGGCGGGCACCGGGGAGCTGTTTTTT.

This clone has just a few counts. This chain links TRBV5-1 with TRBJ2-3; the match to TRBD2 covers 14 bases. Germline lookup yields CDR1 SGHRS and CDR2 YFSETQ. J was trimmed by 2 bases and V by 2 bases; bases with no gene match: 7. This CDR3 has 18 residues. The CDR3, as DNA: TGCGCCAGCAGCTTAGAGACTAGCGGGGGGGCCTACACAGATACGCAGTATTTT. Protein product: CASSLETSGGAYTDTQYF.

V is TRBV5-6 and J is TRBJ1-2; D unclear. The CDR3 runs to 14 residues. Trimming took off 0 bases at V and 4 bases at J, with 10 bases between the two ends. CDR1 SGHDT and CDR2 YYEEEE come from the germline V gene. CDR3 protein: CASSLARGSYGYTF. CDR3 nucleotides: TGTGCCAGCAGCTTGGCCCGCGGGAGCTATGGCTACACCTTC. Based on the CDR3 plus reference TRBV5-6 and TRBJ1-2, the full variable domain is DAGVTQSPTHLIKTRGQQVTLRCSPKSGHDTVSWYQQALGQGPQFIFQYYEEEERQRGNFPDRFSGHQFPNYSSELNVNALLLGDSALYLCASSLARGSYGYTFGSGTRLTVV.

This chain uses TRBV11-3 with TRBJ2-7; D is possibly TRBD2 (5 bases). Trimming shortened V by 5 bases and J by 1 base, and 12 bases separated the two germline ends. Per the germline V gene, CDR1 is SGHNT and CDR2 is YENEEA. This CDR3 has 14 amino acids. This CDR3 is CASSPEGGSYEQYF. DNA for the CDR3: TGTGCCAGCAGCCCAGAGGGCGGATCCTACGAGCAGTACTTC. Together with reference TRBV11-3 and TRBJ2-7, the CDR3 gives the full variable domain: EAGVVQSPRYKIIEKKQPVAFWCNPISGHNTLYWYLQNLGQGPELLIRYENEEAVDDSQLPKDRFSAERLKGVDSTLKIQPAELGDSAVYLCASSPEGGSYEQYFGPGTRLTVT.

The gene calls are TRBV4-2 and TRBJ2-3, with 8 bases identical to TRBD2. The germline CDR1 and CDR2 sequences are LGHNA and YNFKEQ. V trimming: 3 bases; J trimming: 2 bases; junction bases outside the gene matches: 7. The CDR3 loop spans 16 amino acids. This chain's CDR3 is CASSQEGRGVTDTQYF. DNA of the CDR3: TGTGCCAGCAGCCAGGAGGGGCGGGGGGTCACAGATACGCAGTATTTT.

The chain has TRBV4-3 and TRBJ1-1; possibly TRBD1 for D (5 bases). Trimming shortened V by 2 bases and J by 1 base, and 8 bases separated the two germline ends. The CDR3 is 14 amino acids. Germline V lookup: CDR1 LGHNA, CDR2 YSLEER. In nucleotides, the CDR3 is TGCGCCAGCAGCCAAATTACAGGGAACACTGAAGCTTTCTTT. Protein: CASSQITGNTEAFF.

V and J are TRBV11-2 and TRBJ1-6; D is unclear. Germline V lookup: CDR1 SGHAT, CDR2 FQNNGV. Trimming stripped 3 bases from V and 10 bases from J, with 7 bases between. CDR3 length: 12 amino acids. DNA of the CDR3: TGTGCCAGCAGCTTGTCAGTATCACCCCTCCACTTT. Protein sequence: CASSLSVSPLHF.